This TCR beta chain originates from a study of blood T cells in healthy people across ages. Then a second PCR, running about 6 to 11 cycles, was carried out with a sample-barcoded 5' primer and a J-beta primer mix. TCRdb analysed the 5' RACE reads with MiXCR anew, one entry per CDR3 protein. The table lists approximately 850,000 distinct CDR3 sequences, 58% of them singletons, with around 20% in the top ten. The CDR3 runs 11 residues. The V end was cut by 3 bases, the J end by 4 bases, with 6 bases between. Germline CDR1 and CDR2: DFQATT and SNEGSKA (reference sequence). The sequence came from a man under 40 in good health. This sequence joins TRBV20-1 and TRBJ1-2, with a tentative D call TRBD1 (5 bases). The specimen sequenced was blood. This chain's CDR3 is CSARRGYGYTF. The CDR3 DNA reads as TGCAGTGCTAGGAGGGGCTATGGCTACACCTTC.